This TCR beta chain comes out of a study of vaccination and CD4 T cells after COVID-19. The wider study: Six male and four female convalescents took part, two of them Hispanic. Every participant was given two doses of BNT162b2 or mRNA-1273 vaccine.

Specified treatment: approximately 9-day PBMC culture with coronavirus spike peptide pools or control peptides (ViraFEST assay). The CDR3 has 15 residues. V gave up 1 base and J gave up 6 bases, with 13 bases separating them. The germline gives CDR1 LGHNA, CDR2 YNFKEQ. At the Johns Hopkins FTIC core, DNA taken from cultured CD4+ T cells was sequenced by way of the Oncomine TCR Beta short-read assay. TCRdb passed the PCR reads through MiXCR, listing each CDR3 protein once. The sample includes more than 10,000 distinct CDR3 sequences, around 77% of them seen just once. In the case of this clonotype: The antigen remains unidentified.

Study-wide points: SARS-CoV-2-reactive clonotype medians increased from roughly 21 to 40, not significantly.

This TCR came from a human donor who had recovered from COVID-19. This chain uses TRBV4-2 with TRBJ1-5, with D maybe TRBD1 (5 bases). Sequenced input: CD4+ T cells from blood, cultured in vitro. In nucleotides, the CDR3 is TGTGCCAGCAGCCAAGTTGGGGGACCCTCTCAGCCCCAGCATTTT. It specifies CASSQVGGPSQPQHF.